The next 30 T cell receptor beta chains were all read from a single sample in a study of technical replicates of blood from a few donors (dated by TCRdb to the late 2010s). Receptor amplification or capture employed the immunoSEQ multiplex PCR assay. Not all clones reach the TCRdb copy of this immuneACCESS table, which keeps in-frame sequences only. Checked studies attribute under half of the gap to unresolved V genes and leave the rest unexplained. Present in this sample are roughly 87,000 clones, 91% of which were seen just once. Clones ranked in the top ten supply 0.39% of the sample. Input material: T cells isolated from PBMCs. The receptors come from a human donor in good health.

The chain uses TRBV5-4 and TRBJ2-3; D remains ambiguous. Trimming removed 3 bases at V and 7 bases at J, with 6 bases between. The CDR3 has 11 amino acids. The germline V gene encodes CDR1 SGHNT and CDR2 YYREEE (reference sequence). CDR3 in DNA: TGTGCCAGCAGCTGGGCTTATACGCAGTATTTT. It codes for CASSWAYTQYF. The full variable domain, with the rest looked up from reference TRBV5-4 and TRBJ2-3, is ETGVTQSPTHLIKTRGQQVTLRCSSQSGHNTVSWYQQALGQGPQFIFQYYREEENGRGNFPPRFSGLQFPNYSSELNVNALELDDSALYLCASSWAYTQYFGPGTRLTVL.

This clone was seen only once. This chain uses TRBV27 with TRBJ2-7; TRBD2 is a possible D gene (5 bases). The germline gives CDR1 MNHEY, CDR2 SMNVEV (reference sequence). The V end was cut by 4 bases, the J end by 4 bases, with 11 bases between. The CDR3 totals 13 residues. The CDR3 is CASSYKRGYEQYF. The CDR3 coding sequence is TGTGCCAGCAGTTATAAGAGAGGGTACGAGCAGTACTTC.

The rearrangement joins TRBV14 to TRBJ1-1, with 9 nucleotides matching TRBD1. J gave up 4 bases and V 3 bases, and 6 bases lay outside the gene matches. Germline lookup yields CDR1 SGHDN and CDR2 FVKESK. The CDR3 consists of 15 residues. The CDR3 DNA sequence: TGTGCCAGCAGCCAGTACAGGGGGCTATTCACTGAAGCTTTCTTT. This sequence encodes CASSQYRGLFTEAFF.

J is TRBJ1-5 and V is TRBV9, with 9 bases identical to TRBD1. This CDR3 is built from 16 residues. Germline CDR1 and CDR2: SGDLS and YYNGEE. V was pared by 2 bases and J by 4 bases, with 7 bases of the junction left unmatched. The CDR3 spells CASSVGDREFNQPQHF. The CDR3 DNA follows: TGTGCCAGCAGCGTCGGGGACAGGGAATTTAATCAGCCCCAGCATTTT.

The gene calls are TRBV15 and TRBJ2-1, with a possible D match to TRBD1 (6 bases). Trimming left V 5 bases short and J 0 bases short, with 14 bases between. The CDR3 totals 16 residues. From germline, CDR1 is LNHNV and CDR2 YYDKDF (reference sequence). The CDR3 here is CATSDPGQSSYNEQFF. The CDR3 region has the DNA TGTGCCACCAGCGACCCGGGACAAAGCTCCTACAATGAGCAGTTCTTC.

This clone occurred once. The V call is TRBV10-1, the J call TRBJ2-7; TRBD2 matches 10 bases. The CDR3 contains 15 residues. Trimming took 3 bases from V and 5 from J; bases not matched to a gene: 7. In germline, CDR1 is WNHNN, CDR2 SYGVQD (reference sequence). CDR3: CASSDQAGGPNEQYF. The CDR3 nucleotides read TGCGCCAGCAGTGATCAAGCGGGAGGGCCCAACGAGCAGTACTTC.

The chain recombines TRBV5-1 with TRBJ2-7; 8 positions agree with TRBD1. With 4 bases clipped from V and 2 bases from J, the junction kept 11 bases outside the gene matches. The CDR3 spans 16 residues. Per germline, CDR1 SGHRS and CDR2 YFSETQ. CDR3 sequence: CASSIGTGSPTYEQYF. Here the CDR3 DNA reads TGCGCCAGCAGCATCGGGACAGGCAGCCCCACCTACGAGCAGTACTTC.

The chain has TRBV10-1 and TRBJ2-4; 7 bases align to TRBD1. The ends lost 2 bases at V and 0 bases at J; junction bases unmatched: 4. The germline CDR1 and CDR2 sequences are WNHNN and SYGVQD (reference sequence). The CDR3 extends over 16 amino acids. The CDR3 reads CASSEDRELAKNIQYF. The DNA of the CDR3 is TGCGCCAGCAGTGAGGACAGGGAGCTAGCCAAAAACATTCAGTACTTC.

The chain has TRBV19 and TRBJ2-7; TRBD2 matches at 10 bases. The germline V gene has CDR1 LNHDA and CDR2 SQIVND (reference sequence). CDR3 length: 14 residues. J gave up 6 bases and V 3 bases, and 5 bases lay outside the gene matches. CDR3 amino acids: CASSILAGEGEQYF. The CDR3 coding sequence is TGTGCCAGTAGTATTCTAGCGGGAGAAGGCGAGCAGTACTTC.

The CDR3 spells CATSSGTTAYEQYF. CDR3 DNA: TGTGCCACCAGCAGCGGGACAACAGCCTACGAGCAGTACTTC. This chain joins TRBV15 and TRBJ2-7, with D tentatively TRBD1 (6 bases). The CDR3 is made up of 14 amino acids. Germline CDR1 and CDR2: LNHNV and YYDKDF (reference sequence). V lost 3 bases to trimming and J lost 2 bases, with 11 bases between them.

The chain links TRBV7-9 to TRBJ2-5, with D perhaps matching TRBD2 (5 bases). The CDR3 consists of 14 residues. Trimming took off 2 bases at V and 5 bases at J, with 12 bases between the two ends. Germline V gene data show CDR1 as SEHNR and CDR2 as FQNEAQ (reference sequence). In DNA, the CDR3 is TGTGCCAGCAGCTTAATAGAGGGCTTGGAGACCCAGTACTTC. It specifies CASSLIEGLETQYF.

The genes are TRBV4-1 and TRBJ2-3; perhaps TRBD2 as D (5 bases). The CDR3 length is 12 residues. The germline CDR1 and CDR2 sequences are MGHRA and YSYEKL. V lost 11 bases and J 2 bases, leaving 11 bases between the germline ends. The CDR3 protein is CAARGITDTQYF. The CDR3 nucleotides read TGCGCCGCTAGAGGGATCACAGATACGCAGTATTTT.

The rearrangement uses TRBV5-6 and TRBJ2-3; 10 nucleotides match TRBD2. This CDR3 region has 15 residues. With 6 bases clipped from V and 3 bases from J, the junction kept 7 bases outside the gene matches. Germline CDR1 reads SGHDT; CDR2 reads YYEEEE. This chain's CDR3 is CASNLLAGETDTQYF. In DNA, the CDR3 is TGTGCCAGCAACCTTCTAGCGGGAGAAACAGATACGCAGTATTTT.

This chain links TRBV6-5 with TRBJ1-2; TRBD1 agrees at 8 bases. Looked up from germline, CDR1 is MNHEY and CDR2 is SVGAGI. This CDR3 is 15 amino acids long. The J segment lost 4 bases and the V segment lost 6 bases, leaving 10 bases of the junction unmatched. The CDR3 DNA reads TGTGCCAGCAGCCACCGTTTGACAGGGGTCTATGGCTACACCTTC. Its protein is CASSHRLTGVYGYTF.

The chain recombines TRBV18 with TRBJ2-7, with D tentatively TRBD2 (5 bases). V was trimmed by 1 base and J by 0 bases, leaving 13 bases between them. The germline V gene has CDR1 KGHSH and CDR2 LQKENI. The CDR3 extends over 16 amino acids. In DNA, the CDR3 is TGTGCCAGCTCACCACTTCGGACTGAGCTCTCCTACGAGCAGTACTTC. Translating gives CASSPLRTELSYEQYF.

CDR3 residues: CASSAIPGLYNEQFF. CDR3 bases: TGTGCCAGCAGCGCCATTCCGGGACTATACAATGAGCAGTTCTTC. The J gene is TRBJ2-1, the V gene TRBV9; 7 bases map to TRBD2. V gave up 3 bases and J gave up 4 bases; unmatched junction bases: 7. This CDR3 contains 15 residues. Looked up from germline, CDR1 is SGDLS and CDR2 is YYNGEE.

This clone was seen once. The chain links TRBV6-5 to TRBJ2-7; D might be TRBD2 (5 bases). Germline CDR1 is MNHEY and CDR2 is SVGAGI. CDR3 length: 15 residues. V lost 3 bases to trimming and J lost 3 bases, with 15 bases between them. CDR3 DNA: TGTGCCAGCAGTTATCAAAGACCGGGGAGCTACGAGCAGTACTTC. Residues: CASSYQRPGSYEQYF.

The V call is TRBV6-5, the J call TRBJ1-3; tentatively, D is TRBD1 (6 bases). This CDR3 spans 14 amino acids. The germline V gene has CDR1 MNHEY and CDR2 SVGAGI. V lost 3 bases, J lost 3 bases, and 9 bases lay in between. The CDR3 spells CASSYTGSGNTIYF. The CDR3 DNA is TGTGCCAGCAGTTATACAGGGAGTGGAAACACCATATATTTT.

This chain connects TRBV27 to TRBJ1-1; no definite D call. Trimming removed 3 bases at V and 10 bases at J, with 15 bases between. Per the germline V gene, CDR1 is MNHEY and CDR2 is SMNVEV (reference sequence). The CDR3 is 13 residues long. CDR3 in DNA: TGTGCCAGCAGTTTCCGACAATTTGAGGGAGCTTTCTTT. This codes for CASSFRQFEGAFF.

The V gene is TRBV10-3, the J gene TRBJ1-2; D may be TRBD1 (6 bases). CDR3 length: 17 amino acids. V was trimmed by 0 bases and J by 3 bases, leaving 17 bases between them. Germline assignment: CDR1 ENHRY and CDR2 SYGVKD. The CDR3 spells CAISESFLGGKDYGYTF. In nucleotides, the CDR3 is TGTGCCATCAGTGAGTCGTTCTTAGGGGGAAAAGACTATGGCTACACCTTC.

The chain has TRBV11-3 and TRBJ2-7; D ambiguous. Per the germline V gene, CDR1 is SGHNT and CDR2 is YENEEA. V lost 2 bases to trimming and J lost 0 bases, with 14 bases between them. The CDR3 spans 16 residues. The DNA of the CDR3 is TGTGCCAGCAGCTTACGCACCATAGGCGGCTCCTACGAGCAGTACTTC. This encodes CASSLRTIGGSYEQYF.

This clone is a singleton in its sample. The J gene is TRBJ2-1, the V gene TRBV5-8; 7 bases fit TRBD2. Germline trimming cut 0 bases from V and 6 bases from J; bases unmatched to any gene: 9. The CDR3 length is 16 residues. Germline lookup yields CDR1 SGHTS and CDR2 YDEGEE. The DNA of the CDR3 is TGTGCCAGCAGCTTGGTCCGACTAGCAACCACCAATGAGCAGTTCTTC. Protein sequence: CASSLVRLATTNEQFF.

V gene TRBV5-1 combines with J gene TRBJ1-4, with 8 bases lining up with TRBD1. J lost 8 bases, V lost 0 bases, and 9 bases had no gene match. Germline values: CDR1 SGHRS, CDR2 YFSETQ. The length of the CDR3 is 16 residues. CDR3 coding DNA: TGCGCCAGCAGCTTGGATAGGACAGGGCCGAGAGAAAAACTGTTTTTT. This codes for CASSLDRTGPREKLFF.

The V call is TRBV4-3, the J call TRBJ1-4, with TRBD1 matching over 7 bases. This CDR3 has 16 residues. The V gene end was trimmed by 2 bases and the J gene end by 7 bases; junction bases not matched to a gene: 10. In germline, CDR1 is LGHNA, CDR2 YSLEER. The CDR3 bases are TGCGCCAGCAGCCAATACACAGGGGCTATCGGTGAAAAACTGTTTTTT. Protein sequence: CASSQYTGAIGEKLFF.

This chain links TRBV6-5 with TRBJ1-1; D remains ambiguous. The CDR3 is made up of 11 amino acids. Germline-derived CDR1 and CDR2 are MNHEY and SVGAGI. Trimming left V 5 bases short and J 7 bases short, with 8 bases between. The CDR3 region is CASSNLVEAFF. For the CDR3, the DNA is TGTGCCAGCAGTAATCTAGTTGAAGCTTTCTTT.

The V gene is TRBV28, the J gene TRBJ2-7; maybe TRBD1 (5 bases). CDR1 and CDR2 from the germline V gene are MDHEN and SYDVKM. V shed 3 bases and J shed 2 bases, with 11 bases lying between them. There are 14 residues in the CDR3. CDR3 region: CASSLGRETYEQYF. CDR3 DNA sequence: TGTGCCAGCAGTTTGGGCAGGGAAACCTACGAGCAGTACTTC.

The V and J genes are TRBV11-2 and TRBJ2-3; no definite D call. The CDR3 is 14 amino acids. Germline V gives CDR1 SGHAT, CDR2 FQNNGV. V lost 4 bases and J lost 2, with 10 bases in between. The chain's CDR3 is CASSSQVATDTQYF. CDR3 bases: TGTGCCAGCAGCTCCCAGGTGGCCACAGATACGCAGTATTTT.

The chain joins TRBV19 to TRBJ1-1, with a possible D match to TRBD1 (6 bases). The CDR3 runs to 15 residues. V lost 3 bases to trimming and J lost 4 bases, with 15 bases between them. Germline CDR1 reads LNHDA; CDR2 reads SQIVND (reference sequence). The CDR3 bases are TGTGCCAGTAGTATGAGGCGGGGGGGCAGCACTGAAGCTTTCTTT. This gives the protein CASSMRRGGSTEAFF.

The chain links TRBV4-2 to TRBJ2-3; 11 bases match TRBD2. With V trimmed by 1 base and J by 5 bases, 8 bases remained unmatched. The CDR3 consists of 17 residues. The germline CDR1 and CDR2 sequences are LGHNA and YNFKEQ. CDR3 region: CASSQVTSGSGGDTQYF. Here the CDR3 DNA reads TGTGCCAGCAGCCAAGTTACTAGCGGGAGCGGGGGAGATACGCAGTATTTT.

The chain uses TRBV28 and TRBJ2-7; 8 bases map to TRBD2. After removal of 7 bases from V and 2 bases from J, the junction contained 7 bases not matched to a gene. The CDR3 totals 14 residues. Germline V gene data show CDR1 as MDHEN and CDR2 as SYDVKM. CDR3 sequence reads: CASNLPGLAYEQYF. The DNA of the CDR3 is TGTGCCAGCAACCTGCCGGGACTAGCCTACGAGCAGTACTTC.